This T cell receptor (beta chain) was obtained from a study of T cell changes during pregnancy in multiple sclerosis. J was trimmed by 6 bases and V by 4 bases; bases with no gene match: 5. CDR1 and CDR2 (germline): KGHSH, LQKENI. The CDR3 is 16 amino acids. Clones were read by immunoSEQ multiplex PCR, and TCRdb kept only the in-frame ones, dropping some. The profile shows tens of thousands of clones, around 90% of them singletons. This TCR was recovered from a female donor with multiple sclerosis, enrolled in a pregnancy study. Sample: CD4+ T cells from peripheral blood mononuclear cells, taken before pregnancy. The chain recombines TRBV18 with TRBJ2-1, with 14 bases matching TRBD2. The CDR3 nucleotides read TGTGCCAGCTCACGGGGACTAGCGGGAGTTGGCAATGAGCAGTTCTTC. This encodes CASSRGLAGVGNEQFF. Variable domain in full (rest from reference TRBV18 and TRBJ2-1): NAGVMQNPRHLVRRRGQEARLRCSPMKGHSHVYWYRQLPEEGLKFMVYLQKENIIDESGMPKERFSAEFPKEGPSILRIQQVVRGDSAAYFCASSRGLAGVGNEQFFGPGTRLTVL.